The source of this TCR beta chain is a study of T-cell memory formation after mild COVID-19. TCRdb reprocessed the 5' RACE reads via MiXCR and lists one record per CDR3 protein. The sample gives about 150,000 distinct CDR3 sequences, roughly 15% of which show up once; 11% to 15% is in the top ten. This CDR3 contains 12 residues. V lost 8 bases and J lost 3, with 9 bases in between. Per the germline V gene, CDR1 is SEHNR and CDR2 is FQNEAQ (reference sequence). The sequence was obtained from an adult woman who had mild COVID-19 (a few samples of this study predate the infection). Cell type and time point are not known. The sequencing sample was made of PBMCs or a T cell subset sorted from them (not recorded which). V and J are TRBV7-9 and TRBJ2-3; no clear D gene. The CDR3 bases are TGTGCCAGCGGCGCGCATACAGATACGCAGTATTTT. Translation gives CASGAHTDTQYF.